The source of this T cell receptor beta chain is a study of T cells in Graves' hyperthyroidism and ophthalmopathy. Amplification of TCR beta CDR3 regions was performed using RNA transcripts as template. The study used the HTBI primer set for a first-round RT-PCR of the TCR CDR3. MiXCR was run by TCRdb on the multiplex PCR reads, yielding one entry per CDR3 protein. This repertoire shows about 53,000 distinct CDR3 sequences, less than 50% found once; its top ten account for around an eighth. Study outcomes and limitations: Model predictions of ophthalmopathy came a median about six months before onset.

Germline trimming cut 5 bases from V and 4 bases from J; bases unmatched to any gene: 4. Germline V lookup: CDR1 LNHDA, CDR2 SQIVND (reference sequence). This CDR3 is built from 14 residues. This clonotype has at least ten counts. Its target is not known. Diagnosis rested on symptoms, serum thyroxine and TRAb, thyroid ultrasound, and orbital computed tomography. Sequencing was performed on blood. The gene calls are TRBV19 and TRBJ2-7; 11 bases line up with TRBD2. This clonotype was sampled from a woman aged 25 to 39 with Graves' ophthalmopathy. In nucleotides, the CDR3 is TGTGCCAGTAGTGTCGGGACTAGCGGTTACGAGCAGTACTTC. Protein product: CASSVGTSGYEQYF. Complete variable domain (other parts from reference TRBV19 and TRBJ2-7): DGGITQSPKYLFRKEGQNVTLSCEQNLNHDAMYWYRQDPGQGLRLIYYSQIVNDFQKGDIAEGYSVSREKKESFPLTVTSAQKNPTAFYLCASSVGTSGYEQYFGPGTRLTVT.